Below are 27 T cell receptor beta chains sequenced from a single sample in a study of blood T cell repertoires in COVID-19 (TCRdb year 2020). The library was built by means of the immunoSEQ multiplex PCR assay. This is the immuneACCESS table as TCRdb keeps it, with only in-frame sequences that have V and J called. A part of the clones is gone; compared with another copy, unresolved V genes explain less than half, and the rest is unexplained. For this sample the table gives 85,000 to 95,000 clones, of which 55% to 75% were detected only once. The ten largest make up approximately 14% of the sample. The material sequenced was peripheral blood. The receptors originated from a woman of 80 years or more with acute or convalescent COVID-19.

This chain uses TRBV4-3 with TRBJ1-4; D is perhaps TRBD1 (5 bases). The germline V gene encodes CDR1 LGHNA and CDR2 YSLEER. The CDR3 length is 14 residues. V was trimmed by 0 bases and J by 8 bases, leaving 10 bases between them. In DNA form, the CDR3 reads TGCGCCAGCAGCCAAGATTCGGGGGAGGAAAAACTGTTTTTT. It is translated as CASSQDSGEEKLFF.

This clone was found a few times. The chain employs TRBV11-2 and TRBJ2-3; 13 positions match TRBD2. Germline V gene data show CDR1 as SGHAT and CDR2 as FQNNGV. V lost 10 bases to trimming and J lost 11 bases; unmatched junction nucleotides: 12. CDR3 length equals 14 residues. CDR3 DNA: TGTGCCACAACCGGGACTAGCGGGGAGGGAGGGCAGTATTTT. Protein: CATTGTSGEGGQYF.

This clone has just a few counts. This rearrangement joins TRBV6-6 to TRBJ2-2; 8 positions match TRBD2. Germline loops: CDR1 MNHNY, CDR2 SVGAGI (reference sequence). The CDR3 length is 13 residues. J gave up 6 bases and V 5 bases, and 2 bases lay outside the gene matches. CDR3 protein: CASSSGGSGELFF. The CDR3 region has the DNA TGTGCCAGCAGTAGCGGGGGCTCCGGGGAGCTGTTTTTT.

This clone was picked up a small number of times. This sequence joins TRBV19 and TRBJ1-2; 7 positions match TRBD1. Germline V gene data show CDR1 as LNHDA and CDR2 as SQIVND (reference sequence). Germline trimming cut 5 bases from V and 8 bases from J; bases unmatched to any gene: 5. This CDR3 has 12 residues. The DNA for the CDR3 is TGTGCCAGTAGTTCCGGGACAGTCGGCTACACCTTC. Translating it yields CASSSGTVGYTF.

The CDR3, as DNA: TGTGCCAGCAGCCAACCAAAAGGGACAGGGGCCTTGGGTGAATCACCCCTCCACTTT. Protein product: CASSQPKGTGALGESPLHF. The J gene is TRBJ1-6, the V gene TRBV4-2; 10 bases align to TRBD1. Germline CDR1 is LGHNA and CDR2 is YNFKEQ. This CDR3 region has 19 residues. Germline trimming cut 2 bases from V and 10 bases from J; bases unmatched to any gene: 17.

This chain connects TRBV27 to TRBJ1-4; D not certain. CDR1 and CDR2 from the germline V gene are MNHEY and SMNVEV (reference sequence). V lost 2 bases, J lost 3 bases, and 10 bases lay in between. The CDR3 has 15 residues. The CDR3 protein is CASSLRSLANEKLFF. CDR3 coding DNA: TGTGCCAGCAGTTTACGGTCCCTGGCTAATGAAAAACTGTTTTTT.

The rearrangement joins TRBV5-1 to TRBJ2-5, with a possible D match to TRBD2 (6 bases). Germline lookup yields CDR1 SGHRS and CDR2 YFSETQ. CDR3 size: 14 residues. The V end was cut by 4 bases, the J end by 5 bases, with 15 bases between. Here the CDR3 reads CASSGGTAGETQYF. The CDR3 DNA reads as TGCGCCAGCAGCGGAGGGACTGCCGGGGAGACCCAGTACTTC.

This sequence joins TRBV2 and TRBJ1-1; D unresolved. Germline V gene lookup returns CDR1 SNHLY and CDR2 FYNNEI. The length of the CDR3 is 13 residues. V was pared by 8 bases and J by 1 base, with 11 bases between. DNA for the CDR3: TGTGCCAGCCGGGAGACGGGGAACACTGAAGCTTTCTTT. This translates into CASRETGNTEAFF.

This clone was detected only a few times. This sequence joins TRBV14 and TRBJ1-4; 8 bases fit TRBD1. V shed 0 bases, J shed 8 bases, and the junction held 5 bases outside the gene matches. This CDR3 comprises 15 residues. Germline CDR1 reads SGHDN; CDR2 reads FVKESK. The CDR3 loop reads CASSQDTQGGEKLFF. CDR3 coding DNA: TGTGCCAGCAGCCAAGATACACAGGGGGGCGAAAAACTGTTTTTT.

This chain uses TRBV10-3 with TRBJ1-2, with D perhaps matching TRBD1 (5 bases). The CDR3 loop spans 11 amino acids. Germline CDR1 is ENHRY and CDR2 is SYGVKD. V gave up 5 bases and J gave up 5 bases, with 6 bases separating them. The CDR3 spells CAISQGYGYTF. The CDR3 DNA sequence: TGTGCCATCAGTCAGGGATATGGCTACACCTTC.

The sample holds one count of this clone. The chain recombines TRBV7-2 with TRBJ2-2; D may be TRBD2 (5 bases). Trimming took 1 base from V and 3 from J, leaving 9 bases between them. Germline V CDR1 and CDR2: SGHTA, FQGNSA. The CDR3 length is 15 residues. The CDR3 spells CASSLGISDTGELFF. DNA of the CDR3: TGTGCCAGCAGCTTAGGAATTAGCGACACCGGGGAGCTGTTTTTT.

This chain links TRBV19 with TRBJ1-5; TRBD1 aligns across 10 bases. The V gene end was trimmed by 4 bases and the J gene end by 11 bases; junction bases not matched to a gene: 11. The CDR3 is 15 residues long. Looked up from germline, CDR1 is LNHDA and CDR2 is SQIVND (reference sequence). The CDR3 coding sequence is TGTGCCAGTAGTAGTTGGGACAGGGGAACCAAGGCCCAGCATTTT. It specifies CASSSWDRGTKAQHF.

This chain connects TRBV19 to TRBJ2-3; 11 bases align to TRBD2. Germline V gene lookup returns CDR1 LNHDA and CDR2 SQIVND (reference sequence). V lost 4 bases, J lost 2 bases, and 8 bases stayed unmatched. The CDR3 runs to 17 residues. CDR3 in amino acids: CASSKTSGAPTTDTQYF. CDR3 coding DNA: TGTGCCAGTAGTAAGACTAGCGGGGCACCTACCACAGATACGCAGTATTTT.

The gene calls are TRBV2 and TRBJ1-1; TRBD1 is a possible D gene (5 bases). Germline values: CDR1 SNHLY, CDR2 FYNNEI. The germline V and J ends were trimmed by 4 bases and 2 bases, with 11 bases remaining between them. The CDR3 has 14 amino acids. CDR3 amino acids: CASSGRRANTEAFF. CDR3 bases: TGTGCCAGCAGTGGACGCAGGGCTAACACTGAAGCTTTCTTT.

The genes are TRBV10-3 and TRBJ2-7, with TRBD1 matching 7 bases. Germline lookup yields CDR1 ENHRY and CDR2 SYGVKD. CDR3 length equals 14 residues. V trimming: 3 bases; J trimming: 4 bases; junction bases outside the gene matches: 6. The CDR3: CAISESAGGYEQYF. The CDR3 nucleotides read TGTGCCATCAGTGAATCGGCAGGGGGATACGAGCAGTACTTC.

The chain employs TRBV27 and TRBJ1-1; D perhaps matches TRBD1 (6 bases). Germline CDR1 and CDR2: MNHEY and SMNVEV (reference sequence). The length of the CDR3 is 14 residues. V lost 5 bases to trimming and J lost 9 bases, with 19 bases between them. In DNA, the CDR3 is TGTGCCAGCAGTCCTCGGGGAGGGGGGAGGAAAGCTTTCTTT. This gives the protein CASSPRGGGRKAFF.

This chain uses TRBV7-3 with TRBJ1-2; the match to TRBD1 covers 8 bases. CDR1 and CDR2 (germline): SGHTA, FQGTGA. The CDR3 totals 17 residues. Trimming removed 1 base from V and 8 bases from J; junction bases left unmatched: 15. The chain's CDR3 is CASSLNGDRGLREGYTF. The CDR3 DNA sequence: TGTGCCAGCAGCTTAAATGGAGACAGGGGTTTAAGAGAAGGCTACACCTTC.

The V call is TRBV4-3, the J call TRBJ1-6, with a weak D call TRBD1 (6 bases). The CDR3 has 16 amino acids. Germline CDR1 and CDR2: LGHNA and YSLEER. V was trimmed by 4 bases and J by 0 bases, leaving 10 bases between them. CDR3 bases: TGCGCCAGCAGCCCCGCACAGGGCTCCTATAATTCACCCCTCCACTTT. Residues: CASSPAQGSYNSPLHF.

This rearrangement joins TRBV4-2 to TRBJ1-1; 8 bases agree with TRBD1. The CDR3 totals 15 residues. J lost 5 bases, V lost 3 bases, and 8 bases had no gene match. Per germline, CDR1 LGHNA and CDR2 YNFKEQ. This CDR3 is CASSHGDRRETEAFF. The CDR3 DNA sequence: TGTGCCAGCAGCCACGGGGACAGGAGGGAGACTGAAGCTTTCTTT.

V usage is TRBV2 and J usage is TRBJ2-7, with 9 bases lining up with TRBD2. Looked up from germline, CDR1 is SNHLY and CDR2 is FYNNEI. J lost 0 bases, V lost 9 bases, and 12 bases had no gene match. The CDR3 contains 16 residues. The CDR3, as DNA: TGTGCCAGTCTAGGGGAGCGGGGGGACTACTCCTACGAGCAGTACTTC. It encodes CASLGERGDYSYEQYF.

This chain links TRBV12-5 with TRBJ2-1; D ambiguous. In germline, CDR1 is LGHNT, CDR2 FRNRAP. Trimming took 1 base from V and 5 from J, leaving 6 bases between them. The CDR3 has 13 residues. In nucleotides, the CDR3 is TGTGCTAGTGGTTTGGGAGAAGACAATGAGCAGTTCTTC. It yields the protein CASGLGEDNEQFF.

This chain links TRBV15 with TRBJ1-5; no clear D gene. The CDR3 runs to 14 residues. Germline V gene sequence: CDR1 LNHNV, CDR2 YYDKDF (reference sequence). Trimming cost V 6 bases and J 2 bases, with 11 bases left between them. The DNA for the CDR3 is TGTGCCACCAGGCAGAGGAGTGGCAATCAGCCCCAGCATTTT. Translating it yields CATRQRSGNQPQHF.

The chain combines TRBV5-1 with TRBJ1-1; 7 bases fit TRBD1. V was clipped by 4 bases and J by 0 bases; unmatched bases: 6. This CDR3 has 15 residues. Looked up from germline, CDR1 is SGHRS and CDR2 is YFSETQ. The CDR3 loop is CASSPTDRVNTEAFF. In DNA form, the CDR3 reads TGCGCCAGCAGCCCCACAGACAGGGTGAACACTGAAGCTTTCTTT.

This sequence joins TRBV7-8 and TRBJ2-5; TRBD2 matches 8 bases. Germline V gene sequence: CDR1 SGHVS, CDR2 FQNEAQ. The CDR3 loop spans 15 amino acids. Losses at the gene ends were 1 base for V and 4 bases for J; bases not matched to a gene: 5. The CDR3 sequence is CASSLDGGAGETQYF. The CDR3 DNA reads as TGTGCCAGCAGCTTAGACGGGGGGGCCGGAGAGACCCAGTACTTC.

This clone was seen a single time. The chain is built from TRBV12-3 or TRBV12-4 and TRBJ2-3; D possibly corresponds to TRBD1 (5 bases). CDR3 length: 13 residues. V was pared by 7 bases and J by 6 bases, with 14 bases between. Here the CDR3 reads CASKGVSSDTQYF. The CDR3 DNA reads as TGTGCCAGCAAAGGGGTTAGCTCCGATACGCAGTATTTT.

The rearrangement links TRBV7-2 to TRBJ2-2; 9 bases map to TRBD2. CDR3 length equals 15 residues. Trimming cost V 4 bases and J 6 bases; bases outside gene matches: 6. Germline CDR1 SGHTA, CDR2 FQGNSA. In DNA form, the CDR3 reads TGTGCCAGCAGCTGGCGCGGGGGGGCCCCCGGGGAGCTGTTTTTT. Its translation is CASSWRGGAPGELFF.

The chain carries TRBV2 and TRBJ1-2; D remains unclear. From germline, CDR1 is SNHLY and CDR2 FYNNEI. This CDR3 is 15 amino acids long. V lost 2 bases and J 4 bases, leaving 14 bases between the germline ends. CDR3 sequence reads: CASSELGQALYGYTF. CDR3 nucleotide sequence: TGTGCCAGCAGTGAACTGGGCCAGGCCCTCTATGGCTACACCTTC.